The clone carrying this T cell receptor beta chain has more than one count but fewer than ten. The antigen remains undetermined. For TCR, cDNA came from 5'RACE template switching, which added a universal primer site and UMIs. TCRdb passed the 5' RACE reads through MiXCR, listing each CDR3 protein once. The data show 500,000 to 650,000 distinct CDR3 sequences, approximately 16% seen once. The record originates from a study of T cells after yellow fever vaccination. This CDR3 comprises 17 residues. V was clipped by 4 bases and J by 2 bases, with 19 bases between them. CDR1 is SGHNT and CDR2 is YYREEE in the germline V gene (reference sequence). Study-level results: At 96% for CD4 and roughly 87% for CD8, most primary-vaccination clones showed up again after the booster.

This chain joins TRBV5-4 and TRBJ2-4; D possibly matches TRBD1 or TRBD2 (7 bases each). The sample here was PBMCs, taken 4 to 6 days after the first yellow fever vaccination. This sequence originates from a man between 18 and 29 years old who received the YFV17D yellow fever vaccine. DNA of the CDR3: TGTGCCAGCAGCATAACAGGGGAGGGGTCTTCCAAAAACATTCAGTACTTC. Its protein product is CASSITGEGSSKNIQYF.